This T cell receptor beta chain was profiled in a study of human CD8 memory T cell subsets. UMI-labeled 5' RACE produced the TCR beta libraries. Authors' data handling: Clonotype counts of functional CDR3 beta ranged from 3,000 to 18,000 in each TCR beta library. From the 5' RACE reads, TCRdb lists one entry per CDR3 protein and no DNA. The V and J calls were not made by the authors but by TCRdb's processing. This table holds about 11,000 distinct CDR3 sequences. Stem-like CD8+ memory T cells, termed TSTEM, were CCR7+ PD-1- TIGIT-. General observations from the study: Chao1 estimates suggested stem-like memory T cells were more diverse than precursor exhausted T cells. Precursor exhausted T cells and stem-like memory T cells were similarly highly diverse, while effector memory cells were not.

By frequency, this clonotype registers medium-sized (0.01 to 0.1%). Antigen: not known. The germline gives CDR1 SGHRS, CDR2 YFSETQ. The CDR3 consists of 14 residues. The chain carries TRBV5-1 and TRBJ2-7; TCRdb's D call, TRBD1, is unchecked because there is no DNA. The clonotype was recovered from a human donor in good health. Sequences were obtained from CD8+ stem-like memory T cells (TSCM and TCM) sorted from PBMCs. Subset reported: stem-like memory CD8 T cells (TSTEM), CCR7+ PD-1- TIGIT-. This CDR3 is CASSYSTDSYEQYF. The full variable domain, rest sourced from reference TRBV5-1 and TRBJ2-7, is KAGVTQTPRYLIKTRGQQVTLSCSPISGHRSVSWYQQTPGQGLQFLFEYFSETQRNKGNFPGRFSGRQFSNSRSEMNVSTLELGDSALYLCASSYSTDSYEQYFGPGTRLTVT.